This entry features one TCR beta chain sequence. Its antigen is still unknown. Some clones are missing from TCRdb's copy, which holds only in-frame ones; the method was immunoSEQ multiplex PCR. The profile shows 50,000 to 75,000 clones, about 92% of them singletons. These data belong to a study of OX40 agonist ivuxolimab in advanced cancers. For the study at large: Patients with prior anti-PD-1, anti-PD-L1 or anti-CTLA-4 therapy were eligible; roughly 40% had some.

Notes on the study in general: Expanded clones tended on average to be more numerous among CD8+ T cells than CD4+. There was clonal expansion of CD4+ and CD8+ blood T cells by week 6 at 0.1 to 3.0 mg/kg. Also showing low normalized T-cell clonal expansion were some of the nonresponders.

CDR3 length: 13 residues. CDR1 is LNHDA, CDR2 SQIVND, per germline (reference sequence). The V and J ends lost 4 bases and 6 bases respectively, with 9 bases between them. Sequences were derived from CD4+ or CD8+ T cells sorted from blood, sampled in a trial of the OX40 agonist ivuxolimab. The receptor was derived from an adult with an advanced solid tumor such as melanoma, head and neck, liver or kidney cancer. The V and J genes are TRBV19 and TRBJ1-4; D might be TRBD1 (6 bases). Here the CDR3 DNA reads TGTGCCAGTAGTAGGACAGTGGATGAAAAACTGTTTTTT. It translates to CASSRTVDEKLFF. The whole variable domain, filled in from reference TRBV19 and TRBJ1-4, reads DGGITQSPKYLFRKEGQNVTLSCEQNLNHDAMYWYRQDPGQGLRLIYYSQIVNDFQKGDIAEGYSVSREKKESFPLTVTSAQKNPTAFYLCASSRTVDEKLFFGSGTQLSVL.